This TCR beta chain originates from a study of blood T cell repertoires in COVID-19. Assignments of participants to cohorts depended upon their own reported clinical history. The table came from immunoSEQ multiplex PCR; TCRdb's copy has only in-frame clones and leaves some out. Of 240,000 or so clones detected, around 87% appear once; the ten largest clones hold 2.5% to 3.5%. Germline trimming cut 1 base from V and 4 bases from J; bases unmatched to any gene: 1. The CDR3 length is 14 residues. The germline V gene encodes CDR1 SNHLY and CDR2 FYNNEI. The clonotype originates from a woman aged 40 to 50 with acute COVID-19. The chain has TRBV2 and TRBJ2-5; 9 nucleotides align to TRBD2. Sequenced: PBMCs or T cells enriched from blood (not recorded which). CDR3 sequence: CASSEGTSAETQYF. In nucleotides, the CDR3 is TGTGCCAGCAGTGAAGGGACTAGCGCAGAGACCCAGTACTTC. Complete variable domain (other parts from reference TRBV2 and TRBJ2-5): EPEVTQTPSHQVTQMGQEVILRCVPISNHLYFYWYRQILGQKVEFLVSFYNNEISEKSEIFDDQFSVERPDGSNFTLKIRSTKLEDSAMYFCASSEGTSAETQYFGPGTRLLVL.